This TCR beta chain was found in a study of graft-versus-host responses after intestinal transplantation. V was clipped by 5 bases and J by 3 bases; unmatched bases: 5. The CDR3 covers 14 residues. Germline V gene sequence: CDR1 MNHEY, CDR2 SVGAGI. Some clones are missing from TCRdb's copy, which holds only in-frame ones; the method was immunoSEQ multiplex PCR. Of about 89,000 clones listed, roughly 91% are singletons. Study outcomes and limitations: Circulating GvH clone levels at their peak were associated with HvG declines (early post-transplant).

Points on this clone: The target antigen is unknown.

The receptor's source is a human donor who received an intestinal transplant. The sample in question was unstimulated CD8+ T cells sorted from spleen or lymph node cells, obtained before intestinal transplant. The chain combines TRBV6-5 with TRBJ1-2, with 8 bases identical to TRBD1. The CDR3 loop is CASSLTGEDYGYTF. CDR3 nucleotide sequence: TGTGCCAGCAGTCTGACAGGGGAGGACTATGGCTACACCTTC.